The source of this TCR beta chain is a study of radiotherapy plus CTLA-4 blockade in lung cancer. The protocol was immunoSEQ multiplex PCR, while the TCRdb copy is restricted to in-frame clones and leaves out a portion. The table includes roughly 50,000 clones, around 76% detected once. V was pared by 5 bases and J by 0 bases, with 14 bases between. Germline CDR1 SGDLS, CDR2 YYNGEE. CDR3 size: 15 residues. General study results and limits: Early shifts in blood T cell clones, with interferon-beta, reportedly predicted response best. Radiotherapy was combined with ipilimumab, and tumor-derived TCR clones then expanded in blood.

CTLA-4 blockade using ipilimumab, together with focal radiation, was received by patients with chemo-refractory metastatic non-small-cell lung cancer. Comments on this clone: Its target is unknown.

V usage is TRBV9 and J usage is TRBJ1-1; TRBD1 might be the D (6 bases). The clonotype comes from a human donor with non-small cell lung cancer who had stable disease on radiotherapy plus ipilimumab. Sequences were derived from peripheral blood, sampled from a patient treated with radiotherapy plus ipilimumab. The CDR3 protein is CASSYGQNLNTEAFF. Written as DNA, the CDR3 is TGTGCCAGCAGTTACGGACAGAACCTGAACACTGAAGCTTTCTTT. The complete variable domain, with remaining parts taken from reference TRBV9 and TRBJ1-1, reads DSGVTQTPKHLITATGQRVTLRCSPRSGDLSVYWYQQSLDQGLQFLIQYYNGEERAKGNILERFSAQQFPDLHSELNLSSLELGDSALYFCASSYGQNLNTEAFFGQGTRLTVV.